This T cell receptor (beta chain) comes out of a study of Graves' ophthalmopathy and Graves' hyperthyroidism. Study results and limitations: Predictions made by the model for ophthalmopathy progression reached roughly 64% sensitivity and just under 75% specificity.

Germline assignment: CDR1 SEHNR and CDR2 FQNEAQ (reference sequence). Trimming took 0 bases from V and 3 from J, leaving 8 bases between them. The CDR3 length is 14 residues. This clonotype came up many times. Its antigen is unknown. RNA transcripts served as template for amplifying TCR beta CDR3 sequences. Investigators did first-round RT-PCR with HTBI primers, then second-round multiplex PCR. Each CDR3 protein is one row after TCRdb ran MiXCR on the multiplex PCR reads. The profile shows roughly 1.1 million distinct CDR3 sequences, roughly 35% of them singletons. Each hyperthyroidism patient was newly diagnosed, with under 2 months' duration, and aged 18 to 65.

The sequence came from an adult man with Graves' hyperthyroidism. This chain connects TRBV7-9 to TRBJ2-5; a weak D match, TRBD2 (6 bases). Sequencing used peripheral blood or thyroid tissue (not recorded which). The CDR3 protein is CASSLASGKETQYF. In DNA, the CDR3 is TGTGCCAGCAGCTTAGCTAGCGGTAAAGAGACCCAGTACTTC. Based on the CDR3 plus reference TRBV7-9 and TRBJ2-5, the full variable domain is DTGVSQNPRHKITKRGQNVTFRCDPISEHNRLYWYRQTLGQGPEFLTYFQNEAQLEKSRLLSDRFSAERPKGSFSTLEIQRTEQGDSAMYLCASSLASGKETQYFGPGTRLLVL.